This T cell receptor (beta chain) was obtained from a study of shared clonotypes between healthy human individuals. Study in general: CD4 naive cells filled three plates per donor, CD4 memory three, CD8 naive two and CD8 memory one.

Produced via immunoSEQ multiplex PCR; TCRdb's table is partial and in-frame only. The sample includes under 2,500,000 clones, approximately 96% of them seen just once. On this clone: Its antigen is currently unknown.

V dropped 4 bases and J dropped 2 bases, with 12 bases sitting between them. CDR3 length: 15 amino acids. Per the germline V gene, CDR1 is MGHRA and CDR2 is YSYEKL. Notes on the study in general: Larger estimated richness was generally seen in naive subsets than in memory subsets.

The receptor was isolated from a man aged 18-30 years in good health. The chain uses TRBV4-1 and TRBJ1-5; D may be TRBD1 (5 bases). The source material was naive CD4+ T cells sorted from blood. Subset: CD45RA+ positively selected. This CDR3 is CASSLGGDRNQPQHF. The CDR3 region has the DNA TGCGCCAGCAGCCTGGGTGGGGACCGCAATCAGCCCCAGCATTTT.